This paragraph covers one T cell receptor beta chain sequence. The CDR3 extends over 14 amino acids. V lost 0 bases, J lost 8 bases, and 14 bases lay in between. The germline V gene has CDR1 SGHRS and CDR2 YFSETQ. This record comes from a study of blood T cell repertoires in COVID-19. On the study more broadly: The United States, Italy and Spain were the sources of the acute and convalescent COVID-19 samples.

Original processing notes: Reference gene primer amplification yielded estimated nucleated cell counts. Generated by immunoSEQ multiplex PCR, the TCRdb table keeps only in-frame clones and is missing some. The V and J calls and clone size are taken from that table; D and trimming were inferred from the DNA. The sample carries over 30,000 clones, around 87% recorded once. Sample: peripheral blood. The sequence came from a man between 65 and 79 years old with acute or convalescent COVID-19. The chain has TRBV5-1 and TRBJ1-2, with D perhaps matching TRBD1 (6 bases). This CDR3 reads CASSLEGGAGGYTF. The DNA for the CDR3 is TGCGCCAGCAGCTTGGAAGGGGGGGCCGGGGGCTACACCTTC.